One and the same sample provided the 12 T cell receptor beta chains below, sequenced in a study of blood T cell repertoires in COVID-19. Using immunoSEQ multiplex PCR, the repertoire was profiled, and TCRdb retains in-frame clones only, with some absent. The sample holds about 150,000 clones; about four fifths are singletons and the top ten take approximately 9.2%. The sample taken for sequencing was peripheral blood. The receptor source for this set is a human donor with acute or convalescent COVID-19. The donor label of this sample is uncertain.

This rearrangement joins TRBV6-5 to TRBJ2-5, with 10 bases aligning to TRBD2. CDR3 length: 15 residues. Per the germline V gene, CDR1 is MNHEY and CDR2 is SVGAGI. V trimming: 6 bases; J trimming: 1 base; junction bases outside the gene matches: 5. The CDR3 DNA sequence: TGTGCCAGCAGAACGACTAGCGGGCCCCAAGAGACCCAGTACTTC. Its translation is CASRTTSGPQETQYF.

This rearrangement joins TRBV2 to TRBJ1-1; D is unresolved. Germline loops: CDR1 SNHLY, CDR2 FYNNEI. There are 13 residues in the CDR3. V was pared by 5 bases and J by 1 base, with 8 bases between. CDR3 in amino acids: CASSMDSNTEAFF. DNA for the CDR3: TGTGCCAGCAGTATGGACTCGAACACTGAAGCTTTCTTT.

Concerning this clone itself: Other DNA variants within this sample encode the same CDR3. The gene calls are TRBV7-7 and TRBJ1-2; tentatively, D is TRBD1 (5 bases). Germline assignment: CDR1 SSHAT and CDR2 FNYEAQ (reference sequence). Trimming pared 5 bases from V and 5 bases from J, leaving 9 bases between. CDR3 size: 12 residues. CDR3 coding DNA: TGTGCCAGCAGCCCGGGGGGGTATGGCTACACCTTC. Protein sequence: CASSPGGYGYTF.

The chain joins TRBV6-5 to TRBJ2-3; 11 nucleotides line up with TRBD2. The CDR3 has 16 amino acids. Looked up from germline, CDR1 is MNHEY and CDR2 is SVGAGI. V lost 4 bases and J lost 4; bases outside the gene matches: 7. The CDR3 sequence is CASSSPSGGLPDTQYF. DNA of the CDR3: TGTGCCAGCAGTTCCCCTAGCGGGGGGCTACCAGATACGCAGTATTTT.

This clone was seen more than once but under ten times. V and J are TRBV6-1 and TRBJ2-7; D might be TRBD1 (5 bases). V was shortened by 4 bases and J by 2 bases, with 18 bases between the two germline ends. The CDR3 has 16 amino acids. CDR1 is MNHNS, CDR2 SASEGT, per germline. The CDR3 DNA follows: TGTGCCAGCAGTGCAGGGCCTTCCCGACCACCCTACGAGCAGTACGTC. This translates into CASSAGPSRPPYEQYV.

The table lists this clone with a few counts. V and J are TRBV7-3 and TRBJ2-1; D perhaps matches TRBD1 (6 bases). Germline lookup yields CDR1 SGHTA and CDR2 FQGTGA. V was trimmed by 5 bases and J by 7 bases, leaving 12 bases between them. The CDR3 is 13 amino acids. The CDR3 DNA reads as TGTGCCAGCAGCCCCCGCCAGGGGAATGAGCAGTTCTTC. It encodes CASSPRQGNEQFF. Based on the CDR3 plus reference TRBV7-3 and TRBJ2-1, the full variable domain is GAGVSQTPSNKVTEKGKYVELRCDPISGHTALYWYRQSLGQGPEFLIYFQGTGAADDSGLPNDRFFAVRPEGSVSTLKIQRTERGDSAVYLCASSPRQGNEQFFGPGTRLTVL.

The rearrangement links TRBV11-3 to TRBJ2-1; 8 bases map to TRBD1. This CDR3 contains 14 residues. J gave up 7 bases and V 5 bases, and 7 bases lay outside the gene matches. The germline gives CDR1 SGHNT, CDR2 YENEEA. CDR3 amino acids: CASSPRQGRNEQFF. The CDR3 DNA follows: TGTGCCAGCAGCCCGCGACAGGGGAGAAATGAGCAGTTCTTC. The variable domain in full, completed from reference TRBV11-3 and TRBJ2-1, reads EAGVVQSPRYKIIEKKQPVAFWCNPISGHNTLYWYLQNLGQGPELLIRYENEEAVDDSQLPKDRFSAERLKGVDSTLKIQPAELGDSAVYLCASSPRQGRNEQFFGPGTRLTVL.

In this sample, this clone turned up once. This rearrangement joins TRBV27 to TRBJ1-2; 8 bases agree with TRBD1. Germline CDR1 MNHEY, CDR2 SMNVEV (reference sequence). V dropped 4 bases and J dropped 4; count of bases not matched to a gene: 8. The CDR3 sequence is 15 residues long. The CDR3 DNA sequence: TGTGCCAGCAGTTCCTTCAGGGGGCCTGGCTATGGCTACACCTTC. Translating gives CASSSFRGPGYGYTF.

This rearrangement joins TRBV27 to TRBJ2-4; D uncertain. Germline CDR1 and CDR2: MNHEY and SMNVEV (reference sequence). CDR3 length equals 13 residues. Trimming pared 4 bases from V and 6 bases from J, leaving 10 bases between. Here the CDR3 DNA reads TGTGCCAGCAGTTCGGGTACTCGAAACATTCAGTACTTC. Translated, it gives CASSSGTRNIQYF.

The V gene is TRBV4-2, the J gene TRBJ1-1; 11 positions agree with TRBD1. V was pared by 3 bases and J by 5 bases, with 5 bases of the junction left unmatched. This CDR3 has 15 amino acids. CDR1 and CDR2 from the germline V gene are LGHNA and YNFKEQ. CDR3 nucleotide sequence: TGTGCCAGCAGCCAGCACCGGGACAGGGGGACTGAAGCTTTCTTT. It translates to CASSQHRDRGTEAFF.

CDR3 sequence: CASTPGPGQGREQYF. The DNA for the CDR3 is TGTGCCAGCACCCCCGGACCGGGACAGGGGCGCGAGCAGTACTTC. The chain carries TRBV5-6 and TRBJ2-7; 10 bases fit TRBD1. The V and J ends lost 6 bases and 6 bases, in that order; junction bases with no gene match: 12. The CDR3 runs 15 residues. Germline CDR1 SGHDT, CDR2 YYEEEE.

This clone was seen more than once but under ten times. The chain carries TRBV5-1 and TRBJ1-2, with a tentative D call TRBD1 (6 bases). V was shortened by 2 bases and J by 8 bases, with 13 bases between the two germline ends. Per germline, CDR1 SGHRS and CDR2 YFSETQ. CDR3 length: 13 residues. The DNA of the CDR3 is TGCGCCAGCAGCTTATCCACAGGGCAGGGCTACACCTTC. Its protein is CASSLSTGQGYTF.